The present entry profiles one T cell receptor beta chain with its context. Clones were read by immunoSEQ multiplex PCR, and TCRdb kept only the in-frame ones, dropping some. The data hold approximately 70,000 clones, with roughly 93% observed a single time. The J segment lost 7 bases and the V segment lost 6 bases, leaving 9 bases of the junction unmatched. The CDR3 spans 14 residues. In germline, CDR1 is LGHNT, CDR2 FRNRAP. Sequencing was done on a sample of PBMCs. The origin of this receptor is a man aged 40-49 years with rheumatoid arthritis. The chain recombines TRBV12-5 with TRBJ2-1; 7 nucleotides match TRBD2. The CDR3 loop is CASGRDGGWNEQFF. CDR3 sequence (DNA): TGTGCTAGTGGGCGGGACGGGGGGTGGAATGAGCAGTTCTTC. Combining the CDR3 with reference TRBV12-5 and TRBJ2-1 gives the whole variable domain DARVTQTPRHKVTEMGQEVTMRCQPILGHNTVFWYRQTMMQGLELLAYFRNRAPLDDSGMPKDRFSAEMPDATLATLKIQPSEPRDSAVYFCASGRDGGWNEQFFGPGTRLTVL.